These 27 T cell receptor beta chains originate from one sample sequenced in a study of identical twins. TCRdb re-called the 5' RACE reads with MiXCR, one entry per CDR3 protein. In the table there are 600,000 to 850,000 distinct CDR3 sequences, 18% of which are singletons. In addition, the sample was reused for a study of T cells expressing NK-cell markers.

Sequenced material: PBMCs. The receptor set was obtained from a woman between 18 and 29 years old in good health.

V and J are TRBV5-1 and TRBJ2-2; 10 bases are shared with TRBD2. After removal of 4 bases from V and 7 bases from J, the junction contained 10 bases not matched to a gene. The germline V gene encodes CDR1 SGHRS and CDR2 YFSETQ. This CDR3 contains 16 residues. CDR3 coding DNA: TGCGCCAGCAGCCACCCTCTAGCGGGAGTAATCGGGGAGCTGTTTTTT. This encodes CASSHPLAGVIGELFF. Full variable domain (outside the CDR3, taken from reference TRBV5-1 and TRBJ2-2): KAGVTQTPRYLIKTRGQQVTLSCSPISGHRSVSWYQQTPGQGLQFLFEYFSETQRNKGNFPGRFSGRQFSNSRSEMNVSTLELGDSALYLCASSHPLAGVIGELFFGEGSRLTVL.

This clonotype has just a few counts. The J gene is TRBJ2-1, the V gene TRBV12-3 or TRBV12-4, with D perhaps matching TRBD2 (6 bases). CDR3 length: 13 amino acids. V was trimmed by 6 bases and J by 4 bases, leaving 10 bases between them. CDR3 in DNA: TGTGCCAGCAGGGGCGGGACTTACAATGAGCAGTTCTTC. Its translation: CASRGGTYNEQFF.

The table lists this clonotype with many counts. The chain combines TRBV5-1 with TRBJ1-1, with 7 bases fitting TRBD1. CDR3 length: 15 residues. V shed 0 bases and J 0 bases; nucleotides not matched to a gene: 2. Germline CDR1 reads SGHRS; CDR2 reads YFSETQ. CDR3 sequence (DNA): TGCGCCAGCAGCTTGGGCGGGACAGTGAACACTGAAGCTTTCTTT. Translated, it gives CASSLGGTVNTEAFF.

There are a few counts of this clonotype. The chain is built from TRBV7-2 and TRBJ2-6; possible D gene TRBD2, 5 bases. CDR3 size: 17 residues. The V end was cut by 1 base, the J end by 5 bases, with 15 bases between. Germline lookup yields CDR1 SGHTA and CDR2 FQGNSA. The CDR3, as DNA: TGTGCCAGCAGCTTAGTCTCTGGAGGCAGACGGGCCAACGTCCTGACTTTC. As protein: CASSLVSGGRRANVLTF. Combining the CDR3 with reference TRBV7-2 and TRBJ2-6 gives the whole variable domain GAGVSQSPSNKVTEKGKDVELRCDPISGHTALYWYRQSLGQGLEFLIYFQGNSAPDKSGLPSDRFSAERTGGSVSTLTIQRTQQEDSAVYLCASSLVSGGRRANVLTFGAGSRLTVL.

Written as DNA, the CDR3 is TGTGCCAGCAGCCAGATCTCGGACAGGTCCTATGGCTACACCTTC. It codes for CASSQISDRSYGYTF. This chain uses TRBV5-6 with TRBJ1-2, with 7 bases that match TRBD1. Trimming took 4 bases from V and 4 from J; bases not matched to a gene: 10. The germline gives CDR1 SGHDT, CDR2 YYEEEE. The CDR3 is made up of 15 amino acids. The full variable domain, in which reference TRBV5-6 and TRBJ1-2 provide the parts outside the CDR3, is DAGVTQSPTHLIKTRGQQVTLRCSPKSGHDTVSWYQQALGQGPQFIFQYYEEEERQRGNFPDRFSGHQFPNYSSELNVNALLLGDSALYLCASSQISDRSYGYTFGSGTRLTVV.

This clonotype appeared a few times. The CDR3, as DNA: TGCGCCAGCAGCGGGGCGGGACACAGCCCTAAAAACATTCAGTACTTC. Amino acids: CASSGAGHSPKNIQYF. The chain links TRBV5-1 to TRBJ2-4, with D perhaps being TRBD1 or TRBD2 (6 bases each). Trimming removed 4 bases at V and 4 bases at J, with 18 bases between. Germline lookup yields CDR1 SGHRS and CDR2 YFSETQ. The CDR3 is 16 residues long.

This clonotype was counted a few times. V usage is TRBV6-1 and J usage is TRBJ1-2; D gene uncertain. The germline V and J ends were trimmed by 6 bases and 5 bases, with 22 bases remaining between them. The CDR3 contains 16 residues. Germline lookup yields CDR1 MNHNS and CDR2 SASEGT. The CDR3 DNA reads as TGTGCCAGCAGCAATACGGGTCTGGGGAGGACTTATGGCTACACCTTC. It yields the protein CASSNTGLGRTYGYTF.

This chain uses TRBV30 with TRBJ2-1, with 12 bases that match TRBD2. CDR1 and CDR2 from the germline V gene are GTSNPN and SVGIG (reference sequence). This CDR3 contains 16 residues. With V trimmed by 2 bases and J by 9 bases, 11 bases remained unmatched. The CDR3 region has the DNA TGTGCCTGGAGTTGGTTGGCTAGCGGGAGGGGGAGTGAGCAGTTCTTC. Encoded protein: CAWSWLASGRGSEQFF.

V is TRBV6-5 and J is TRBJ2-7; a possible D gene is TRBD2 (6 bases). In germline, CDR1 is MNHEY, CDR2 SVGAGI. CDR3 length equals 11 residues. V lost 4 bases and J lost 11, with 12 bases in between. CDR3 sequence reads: CASSSTGREYF. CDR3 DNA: TGTGCCAGCAGTTCGACCGGGAGAGAGTACTTC.

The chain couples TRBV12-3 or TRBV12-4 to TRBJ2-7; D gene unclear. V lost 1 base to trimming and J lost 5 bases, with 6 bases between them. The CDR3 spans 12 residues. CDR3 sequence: CASSLVWDEQYF. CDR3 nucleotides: TGTGCCAGCAGTTTAGTTTGGGACGAGCAGTACTTC.

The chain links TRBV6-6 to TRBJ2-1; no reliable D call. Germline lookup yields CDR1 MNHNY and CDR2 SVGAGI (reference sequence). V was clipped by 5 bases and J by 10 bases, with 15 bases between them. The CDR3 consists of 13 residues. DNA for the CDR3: TGTGCCAGCAGTGGGGTCTTAGGGAAAGAGCAGTTCTTC. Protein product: CASSGVLGKEQFF.

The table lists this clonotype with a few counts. The CDR3 reads CASSQRRRSTEAFF. Here the CDR3 DNA reads TGCGCCAGCAGCCAGAGGAGACGAAGCACTGAAGCTTTCTTT. The rearrangement links TRBV4-3 to TRBJ1-1, with D unclear. V lost 3 bases to trimming and J lost 4 bases, with 12 bases between them. Per germline, CDR1 LGHNA and CDR2 YSLEER. The CDR3 runs to 14 residues.

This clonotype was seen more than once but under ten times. This CDR3 reads CASSKRLAGVLFYNEQFF. The CDR3, as DNA: TGTGCCAGCAGCAAAAGACTAGCGGGAGTTCTTTTCTACAATGAGCAGTTCTTC. The chain employs TRBV7-8 and TRBJ2-1, with 12 bases aligning to TRBD2. The CDR3 is 18 residues long. The germline V gene encodes CDR1 SGHVS and CDR2 FQNEAQ. V lost 5 bases, J lost 3 bases, and 11 bases stayed unmatched.

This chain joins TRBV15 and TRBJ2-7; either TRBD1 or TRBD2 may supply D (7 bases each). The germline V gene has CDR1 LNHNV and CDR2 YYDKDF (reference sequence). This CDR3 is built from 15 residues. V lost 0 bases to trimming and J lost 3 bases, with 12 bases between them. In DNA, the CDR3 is TGTGCCACCAGCAGAGAGGGAGGGGGCAGCTACGAGCAGTACTTC. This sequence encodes CATSREGGGSYEQYF.

The chain's CDR3 is CAIRKTGGVGNEQFF. CDR3 nucleotide sequence: TGTGCCATCAGAAAGACAGGGGGCGTAGGGAATGAGCAGTTCTTC. The gene calls are TRBV10-3 and TRBJ2-1; 10 bases fit TRBD1. The CDR3 has 15 amino acids. Trimming at V came to 6 bases and at J to 7 bases, leaving 9 bases not matched to a gene. CDR1 is ENHRY and CDR2 is SYGVKD in the germline V gene.

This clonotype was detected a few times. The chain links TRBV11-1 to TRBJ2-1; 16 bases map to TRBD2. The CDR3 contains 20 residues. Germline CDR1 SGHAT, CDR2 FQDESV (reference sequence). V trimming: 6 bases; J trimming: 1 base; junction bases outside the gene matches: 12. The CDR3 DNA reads TGTGCCAGCAGACATCCCGGGACTAGCGGGAGGGCCGGGTCCTACAATGAGCAGTTCTTC. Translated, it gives CASRHPGTSGRAGSYNEQFF. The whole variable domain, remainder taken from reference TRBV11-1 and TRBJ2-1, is EAEVAQSPRYKITEKSQAVAFWCDPISGHATLYWYRQILGQGPELLVQFQDESVVDDSQLPKDRFSAERLKGVDSTLKIQPAELGDSAMYLCASRHPGTSGRAGSYNEQFFGPGTRLTVL.

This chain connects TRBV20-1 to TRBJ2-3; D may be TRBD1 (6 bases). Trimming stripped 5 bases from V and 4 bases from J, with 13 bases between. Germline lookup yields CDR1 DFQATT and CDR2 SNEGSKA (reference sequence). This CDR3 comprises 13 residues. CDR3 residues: CSARRGLADTQYF. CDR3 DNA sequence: TGCAGTGCTCGCAGGGGATTGGCAGATACGCAGTATTTT.

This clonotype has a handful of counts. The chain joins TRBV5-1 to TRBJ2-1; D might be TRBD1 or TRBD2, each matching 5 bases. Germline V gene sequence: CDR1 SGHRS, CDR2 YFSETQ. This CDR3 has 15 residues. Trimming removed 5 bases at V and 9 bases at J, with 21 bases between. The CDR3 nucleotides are TGCGCCAGCAGTCGAGGGCAGGGAATTGGCCGTGAGCAGTTCTTC. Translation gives CASSRGQGIGREQFF.

CDR3 sequence reads: CASRGWVRELFF. The DNA of the CDR3 is TGTGCCAGCAGGGGTTGGGTGCGGGAGCTGTTTTTT. The rearrangement uses TRBV6-5 and TRBJ2-2, with no clear D. CDR3 length equals 12 residues. The V gene lost 6 bases and the J gene lost 9 bases, with 11 bases spanning the gap. The germline gives CDR1 MNHEY, CDR2 SVGAGI.

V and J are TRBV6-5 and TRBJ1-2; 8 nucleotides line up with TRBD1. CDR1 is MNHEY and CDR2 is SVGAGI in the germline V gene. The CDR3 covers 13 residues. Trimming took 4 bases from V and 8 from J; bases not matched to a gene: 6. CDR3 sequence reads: CASSSGGASGYTF. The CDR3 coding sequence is TGTGCCAGCAGTTCAGGGGGCGCGTCCGGCTACACCTTC.

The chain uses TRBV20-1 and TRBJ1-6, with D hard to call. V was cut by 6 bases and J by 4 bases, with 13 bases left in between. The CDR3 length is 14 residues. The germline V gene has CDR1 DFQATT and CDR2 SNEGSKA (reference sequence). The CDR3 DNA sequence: TGCAGTGCCCAGGACGGTTTATATAATTCACCCCTCCACTTT. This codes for CSAQDGLYNSPLHF.

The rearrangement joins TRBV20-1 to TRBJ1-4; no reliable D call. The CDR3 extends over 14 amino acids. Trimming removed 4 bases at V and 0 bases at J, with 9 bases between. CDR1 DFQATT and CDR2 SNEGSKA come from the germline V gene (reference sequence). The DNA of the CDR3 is TGCAGTGCTAAGGACGGTGCAACTAATGAAAAACTGTTTTTT. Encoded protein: CSAKDGATNEKLFF.

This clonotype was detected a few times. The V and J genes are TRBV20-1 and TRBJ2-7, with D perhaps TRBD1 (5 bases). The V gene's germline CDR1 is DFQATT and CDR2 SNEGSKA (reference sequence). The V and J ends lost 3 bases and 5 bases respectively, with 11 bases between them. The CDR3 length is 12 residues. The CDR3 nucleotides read TGCAGTGCTAGTTGGCAGGGCGACGAGCAGTACTTC. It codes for CSASWQGDEQYF.

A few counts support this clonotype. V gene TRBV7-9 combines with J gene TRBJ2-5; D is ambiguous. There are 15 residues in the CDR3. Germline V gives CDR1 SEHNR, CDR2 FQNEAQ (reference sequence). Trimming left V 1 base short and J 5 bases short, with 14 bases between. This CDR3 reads CASSLGTLTGETQYF. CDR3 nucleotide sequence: TGTGCCAGCAGCTTAGGGACCCTTACTGGGGAGACCCAGTACTTC.

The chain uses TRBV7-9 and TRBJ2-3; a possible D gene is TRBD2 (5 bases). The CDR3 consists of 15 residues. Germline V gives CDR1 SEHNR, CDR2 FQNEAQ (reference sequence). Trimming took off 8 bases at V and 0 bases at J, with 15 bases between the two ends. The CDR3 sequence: CASPAPGGSTDTQYF. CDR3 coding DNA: TGTGCCAGCCCCGCACCCGGCGGGAGCACAGATACGCAGTATTTT.

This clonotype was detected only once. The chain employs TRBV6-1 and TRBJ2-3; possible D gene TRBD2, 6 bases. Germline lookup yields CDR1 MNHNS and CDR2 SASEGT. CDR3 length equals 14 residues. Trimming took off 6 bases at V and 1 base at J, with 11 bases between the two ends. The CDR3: CASRQLARTDTQYF. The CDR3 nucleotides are TGTGCCAGCAGGCAACTAGCTCGCACAGATACGCAGTATTTT.

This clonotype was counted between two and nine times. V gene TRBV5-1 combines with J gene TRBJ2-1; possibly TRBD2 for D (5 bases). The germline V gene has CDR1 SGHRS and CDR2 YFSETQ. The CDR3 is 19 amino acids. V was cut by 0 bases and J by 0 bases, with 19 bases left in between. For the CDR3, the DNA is TGCGCCAGCAGCTTGGTTTTAGGACTCCCGACGAGCTCCTACAATGAGCAGTTCTTC. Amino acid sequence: CASSLVLGLPTSSYNEQFF. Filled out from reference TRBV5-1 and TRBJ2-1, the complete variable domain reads KAGVTQTPRYLIKTRGQQVTLSCSPISGHRSVSWYQQTPGQGLQFLFEYFSETQRNKGNFPGRFSGRQFSNSRSEMNVSTLELGDSALYLCASSLVLGLPTSSYNEQFFGPGTRLTVL.